What follows are 7 T cell receptor beta chains derived from one specimen sequenced in a study of neurological immune-mediated disorders. TCRdb redid the calling of the 5' RACE reads with MiXCR, one entry per CDR3 protein. The data hold about 59,000 distinct CDR3 sequences, with around 24% observed a single time. Time point in this sample: technical triplicate 2. The sequencing input was PBMCs. The receptors stem from a man between 60 and 75 years old with HTLV-1-associated myelopathy (HAM/TSP).

The chain carries TRBV5-1 and TRBJ2-7; D could derive from TRBD1 or TRBD2 (5 bases each). V lost 3 bases, J lost 6 bases, and 13 bases lay in between. Germline V gives CDR1 SGHRS, CDR2 YFSETQ. This CDR3 is built from 13 residues. The CDR3 DNA reads as TGCGCCAGCAGCTCGGGACCAGCCAGCGAGCAGTACTTC. Translated: CASSSGPASEQYF.

A note on this clonotype: At one boundary the junction diverges from the germline segment, which might be a read error. The rearrangement uses TRBV2 and TRBJ1-3; 7 nucleotides line up with TRBD1. The CDR3 length is 17 residues. Germline V gives CDR1 SNHLY, CDR2 FYNNEI. CDR3 bases: TGTGCGAGCAGTGAAGCCTCGGGACAGTACTCTGGAAAGACCATATATTTT. Protein product: CASSEASGQYSGKTIYF.

Many counts were recorded for this clonotype. The chain employs TRBV5-1 and TRBJ2-1; D not certain. V lost 3 bases, J lost 0 bases, and 13 bases lay in between. CDR1 is SGHRS, CDR2 YFSETQ, per germline. The CDR3 has 16 amino acids. The CDR3 bases are TGCGCCAGCAGCTCCCCTGACACGATCTCCTACAATGAGCAGTTCTTC. It is translated as CASSSPDTISYNEQFF.

On this clonotype itself: A much larger clone is a single base away; this may be a read error. The genes are TRBV4-2 and TRBJ2-1; D unresolved. Germline V gene lookup returns CDR1 LGHNA and CDR2 YNFKEQ. The CDR3 consists of 16 residues. V gave up 3 bases and J gave up 8 bases, with 20 bases separating them. CDR3 bases: TGTGCCAGCAGCCACTCGCTCGTGGACCCCGACCATGAGCAGTTCTTC. As protein: CASSHSLVDPDHEQFF.

This clonotype appeared many times. The chain links TRBV7-9 to TRBJ2-2, with 10 bases lining up with TRBD1. The germline V gene encodes CDR1 SEHNR and CDR2 FQNEAQ (reference sequence). V was pared by 5 bases and J by 4 bases, with 16 bases of the junction left unmatched. CDR3 length equals 19 residues. The CDR3 region has the DNA TGTGCCAGCAGCATACTCGGCGGGACAGGGGACCTGGGCACCGGGGAGCTGTTTTTT. Protein product: CASSILGGTGDLGTGELFF.

This clonotype was detected only a few times. The chain uses TRBV2 and TRBJ2-7; D is uncertain. The germline V gene encodes CDR1 SNHLY and CDR2 FYNNEI. The CDR3 is 13 amino acids. V was trimmed by 6 bases and J by 3 bases, leaving 12 bases between them. Here the CDR3 DNA reads TGTGCCAGCAGGGAAAGTGCTATCTACGAGCAGTACTTC. Translated, it gives CASRESAIYEQYF. Full variable domain (outside the CDR3, taken from reference TRBV2 and TRBJ2-7): EPEVTQTPSHQVTQMGQEVILRCVPISNHLYFYWYRQILGQKVEFLVSFYNNEISEKSEIFDDQFSVERPDGSNFTLKIRSTKLEDSAMYFCASRESAIYEQYFGPGTRLTVT.

This clonotype was picked up a small number of times. The chain employs TRBV7-2 and TRBJ2-7, with D perhaps assigned TRBD1 or TRBD2 (5 bases each). This CDR3 has 13 residues. The V gene's germline CDR1 is SGHTA and CDR2 FQGNSA. V lost 1 base and J 6 bases, leaving 10 bases between the germline ends. CDR3 nucleotides: TGTGCCAGCAGCTTAGTCAGGGACCGCGAGCAGTACTTC. Encoded protein: CASSLVRDREQYF.